Below are 24 T cell receptor beta chains sequenced from a single sample in a study of blood T cells in healthy people across ages. Next came a second PCR, run for about 6 to 12 cycles, which used a sample-barcoded 5' primer along with a J-beta primer mix. MiXCR, applied by TCRdb to the 5' RACE reads, yields one record per CDR3 protein. This table has approximately 490,000 distinct CDR3 sequences, approximately 25% appearing once. This sample was shared with a second study, whose subject was T cells of mothers and their children.

Sequences were obtained from blood. These TCRs come from a boy aged 5-17 years in good health.

This clonotype has ten or more counts. This chain joins TRBV5-1 and TRBJ2-4; no clear D. CDR3 length: 14 amino acids. Germline V gene lookup returns CDR1 SGHRS and CDR2 YFSETQ. V was pared by 3 bases and J by 0 bases, with 7 bases between. The CDR3 coding sequence is TGCGCCAGCAGCTATCTGGGAGCCAAAAACATTCAGTACTTC. Protein sequence: CASSYLGAKNIQYF.

The rearrangement joins TRBV15 to TRBJ2-6; TRBD1 might be the D (6 bases). Trimming took 0 bases from V and 9 from J, leaving 18 bases between them. The CDR3 loop spans 17 amino acids. CDR1 and CDR2 from the germline V gene are LNHNV and YYDKDF (reference sequence). CDR3 sequence reads: CATSRDPQDSILNVLTF. The CDR3 DNA follows: TGTGCCACCAGCAGAGATCCCCAGGACAGCATTCTCAACGTCCTGACTTTC.

The V gene is TRBV2, the J gene TRBJ2-5; TRBD1 is a possible D gene (5 bases). In germline, CDR1 is SNHLY, CDR2 FYNNEI. The CDR3 is 15 amino acids. Deletions cut 2 bases from V and 4 bases from J, with 14 bases between. CDR3 sequence (DNA): TGTGCCAGCAGTGAATTCTTCGGCAGGGTAGAGACCCAGTACTTC. The encoded protein is CASSEFFGRVETQYF.

This clonotype was counted only a few times. DNA of the CDR3: TGTGCCAGCAGCGCCGGCCATTACAATGAGCAGTTCTTC. Encoded protein: CASSAGHYNEQFF. V and J are TRBV28 and TRBJ2-1; no reliable D call. Per the germline V gene, CDR1 is MDHEN and CDR2 is SYDVKM. The ends were cut back, 6 bases at V and 4 bases at J, with 10 bases in the middle. The CDR3 is 13 amino acids.

There are a few counts of this clonotype. The chain has TRBV6-2 or TRBV6-3 and TRBJ2-1; the D gene is possibly TRBD1 (6 bases). Trimming stripped 6 bases from V and 0 bases from J, with 18 bases between. This CDR3 comprises 17 residues. Germline CDR1 reads MNHEY; CDR2 reads SVGEGT. The CDR3 sequence is CASSPPGATYSYNEQFF. The CDR3 DNA sequence: TGTGCCAGCAGCCCCCCAGGGGCTACCTACTCCTACAATGAGCAGTTCTTC.

The V call is TRBV5-1, the J call TRBJ2-2; D is ambiguous. V shed 1 base and J shed 6 bases, with 7 bases lying between them. CDR1 and CDR2 (germline): SGHRS, YFSETQ. The CDR3 spans 13 residues. The CDR3 sequence: CASSLSDAGELFF. DNA of the CDR3: TGCGCCAGCAGCTTGTCGGATGCCGGGGAGCTGTTTTTT.

The V and J genes are TRBV5-1 and TRBJ2-7, with D tentatively TRBD2 (5 bases). The closer fit of TRBJ2-1 to the DNA end suggests the J call may be wrong. The CDR3 sequence is 15 residues long. Looked up from germline, CDR1 is SGHRS and CDR2 is YFSETQ. In DNA, the CDR3 is TGCGCCAGCAGCATGACTAATTCCCCATACAATGAGCAGTTCTTC. Encoded protein: CASSMTNSPYNEQFF.

This clonotype was seen a few times. The chain carries TRBV4-3 and TRBJ2-3; the match to TRBD2 covers 10 bases. Per germline, CDR1 LGHNA and CDR2 YSLEER. The CDR3 is made up of 15 amino acids. Trimming removed 6 bases from V and 1 base from J; junction bases left unmatched: 4. In DNA, the CDR3 is TGCGCCAGCAGTCCTAGCGGGAGCCGCACAGATACGCAGTATTTT. Protein sequence: CASSPSGSRTDTQYF.

In its sample, this clonotype was seen many times. The chain is built from TRBV15 and TRBJ2-7; unclear D gene. The V end was cut by 1 base, the J end by 4 bases, with 5 bases between. Germline V gene data show CDR1 as LNHNV and CDR2 as YYDKDF (reference sequence). The CDR3 contains 12 residues. Written as DNA, the CDR3 is TGTGCCACCAGCAGAGGGGTATACGAGCAGTACTTC. The encoded protein is CATSRGVYEQYF.

This clonotype was seen a few times. V usage is TRBV3-1 and J usage is TRBJ1-4; no clear D gene. The germline gives CDR1 LGHDT, CDR2 YNNKEL (reference sequence). V was shortened by 2 bases and J by 4 bases, with 11 bases between the two germline ends. The CDR3 is 15 residues long. The CDR3 coding sequence is TGTGCCAGCAGCCAAAGAGGAGGGTATAATGAAAAACTGTTTTTT. This encodes CASSQRGGYNEKLFF.

The chain joins TRBV28 to TRBJ2-1; D ambiguous. The CDR3 is made up of 14 amino acids. CDR1 is MDHEN, CDR2 SYDVKM, per germline. V lost 5 bases to trimming and J lost 4 bases, with 12 bases between them. CDR3 region: CASSPISSYNEQFF. Written as DNA, the CDR3 is TGTGCCAGCAGTCCTATTTCTTCATACAATGAGCAGTTCTTC.

This clonotype has a handful of counts. The chain is built from TRBV3-1 and TRBJ2-7; maybe TRBD1 (5 bases). V lost 0 bases to trimming and J lost 6 bases, with 15 bases between them. The CDR3 runs to 15 residues. Looked up from germline, CDR1 is LGHDT and CDR2 is YNNKEL (reference sequence). The CDR3 region has the DNA TGTGCCAGCAGCCAAGAGGCAGGGCCCGCCTCCGAGCAGTACTTC. Translation gives CASSQEAGPASEQYF.

The genes are TRBV28 and TRBJ1-5; perhaps TRBD1 as D (5 bases). This CDR3 contains 14 residues. V was clipped by 7 bases and J by 6 bases, with 16 bases between them. Germline V gives CDR1 MDHEN, CDR2 SYDVKM. CDR3 DNA sequence: TGTGCCAGCACCTTGCCAGGGTCGGGTCAGCCCCAGCATTTT. Its translation: CASTLPGSGQPQHF.

The sample holds a few counts of this clonotype. This chain connects TRBV27 to TRBJ1-2; 7 bases agree with TRBD1. With 8 bases clipped from V and 0 bases from J, the junction kept 9 bases outside the gene matches. The CDR3 sequence is 15 residues long. The germline gives CDR1 MNHEY, CDR2 SMNVEV (reference sequence). The CDR3 protein is CASSDRAASNYGYTF. The CDR3 nucleotides are TGTGCCAGCTCCGACAGGGCCGCCTCTAACTATGGCTACACCTTC.

The chain employs TRBV28 and TRBJ1-5; D possibly corresponds to TRBD1 (5 bases). The CDR3 totals 15 residues. Deletions cut 10 bases from V and 3 bases from J, with 19 bases between. In germline, CDR1 is MDHEN, CDR2 SYDVKM. CDR3 sequence (DNA): TGTGCCATCAGCTTCCAGCAGGGCGACAATCAGCCCCAGCATTTT. Its protein product is CAISFQQGDNQPQHF.

The rearrangement joins TRBV5-1 to TRBJ2-1; no firm D call. Trimming pared 3 bases from V and 1 base from J, leaving 2 bases between. This CDR3 contains 12 residues. Per germline, CDR1 SGHRS and CDR2 YFSETQ. CDR3 residues: CASSWSYNEQFF. The CDR3 region has the DNA TGCGCCAGCAGCTGGTCCTACAATGAGCAGTTCTTC.

This clonotype was detected only a few times. The chain recombines TRBV5-1 with TRBJ2-3; D perhaps matches TRBD2 (5 bases). V lost 0 bases and J 4 bases, leaving 9 bases between the germline ends. Germline V gene data show CDR1 as SGHRS and CDR2 as YFSETQ. The CDR3 has 14 amino acids. The CDR3 spells CASSLERGADTQYF. The DNA of the CDR3 is TGCGCCAGCAGCTTGGAACGGGGAGCAGATACGCAGTATTTT.

This clonotype was counted between two and nine times. The J gene is TRBJ1-6, the V gene TRBV20-1; D might be TRBD1 (5 bases). This CDR3 region has 14 residues. V gave up 5 bases and J gave up 2 bases, with 10 bases separating them. The germline CDR1 and CDR2 sequences are DFQATT and SNEGSKA (reference sequence). CDR3 in DNA: TGCAGTGCTGGTCAGGGACCCTATAATTCACCCCTCCACTTT. It specifies CSAGQGPYNSPLHF.

The chain employs TRBV2 and TRBJ2-5, with 8 bases matching TRBD2. The J call may be incorrect, as the DNA end agrees better with TRBJ2-1. Germline V gene lookup returns CDR1 SNHLY and CDR2 FYNNEI. The CDR3 has 17 residues. The CDR3 coding sequence is TGTGCCAGCAGATCTGGCGCCCGGGAGGGCCGATGGAATGAGCAGTTCTTC. Protein: CASRSGAREGRWNEQFF.

This clonotype was seen more than once but under ten times. The chain recombines TRBV5-1 with TRBJ2-5; 8 nucleotides line up with TRBD2. The length of the CDR3 is 16 residues. With 0 bases clipped from V and 1 base from J, the junction kept 5 bases outside the gene matches. The V gene's germline CDR1 is SGHRS and CDR2 YFSETQ. CDR3 residues: CASSLERGRLQETQYF. In nucleotides, the CDR3 is TGCGCCAGCAGCTTGGAGCGGGGGAGACTCCAAGAGACCCAGTACTTC.

The chain combines TRBV12-3 or TRBV12-4 with TRBJ2-5, with a weak D call TRBD1 (6 bases). V gave up 5 bases and J gave up 4 bases, with 14 bases separating them. CDR3 length equals 14 residues. The DNA for the CDR3 is TGTGCCAGCAGTGTCCAGGGGAGAGGAGAGACCCAGTACTTC. It codes for CASSVQGRGETQYF.

This clonotype was seen a handful of times. The chain is built from TRBV29-1 and TRBJ2-3; perhaps TRBD1 as D (5 bases). Trimming removed 7 bases from V and 4 bases from J, with 21 bases in between. Germline V gives CDR1 SQVTM, CDR2 ANQGSEA. The CDR3 length is 15 residues. The CDR3 is CSAKPAGSRADTQYF. Written as DNA, the CDR3 is TGCAGCGCCAAGCCAGCAGGGTCAAGAGCAGATACGCAGTATTTT.

There are a few counts of this clonotype. V gene TRBV7-6 combines with J gene TRBJ2-2, with D maybe TRBD1 (6 bases). The V and J ends lost 5 bases and 10 bases respectively, with 11 bases between them. This CDR3 is built from 12 residues. Germline V gene lookup returns CDR1 SGHVS and CDR2 FNYEAQ. The CDR3, as DNA: TGTGCCAGCAGCCCAGCAGGGGTGGAGCTGTTTTTT. It translates to CASSPAGVELFF.

Ten or more counts support this clonotype. The CDR3 region is CASSNPLGDQPQHF. The CDR3, as DNA: TGTGCCAGCAGCAATCCCCTGGGGGATCAGCCCCAGCATTTT. This chain connects TRBV21-1 to TRBJ1-5; the DNA was not compared with TRBD1, the D call given in the table. TRBV21-1 is given as a pseudogene. This CDR3 has 14 residues.